The sequence of this T cell receptor beta chain was determined in a study of beta chain features in type 1 diabetes. For the study at large: Over all samples combined, 107,917,701 sorted cells were examined.

The authors reverse transcribed all of the isolated RNA, so sequencing captured expressed TCRB transcripts. The table came from immunoSEQ multiplex PCR; TCRdb's copy has only in-frame clones and leaves some out. The table records about 150,000 clones, about 8.5% of them present only once. Trimming removed 3 bases at V and 5 bases at J, with 13 bases between. Germline values: CDR1 MDHEN, CDR2 SYDVKM. The CDR3 has 14 residues. This clone appeared a few times. This chain joins TRBV28 and TRBJ2-5; weak D call: TRBD1 (5 bases). The sequence came from a young man in good health. Sequencing was carried out using central memory CD4+ T cells from blood. Here the CDR3 reads CASSFSWGRETQYF. CDR3 sequence (DNA): TGTGCCAGCAGTTTCTCCTGGGGCCGGGAGACCCAGTACTTC. Looking up the rest from reference TRBV28 and TRBJ2-5 gives the full variable domain: DVKVTQSSRYLVKRTGEKVFLECVQDMDHENMFWYRQDPGLGLRLIYFSYDVKMKEKGDIPEGYSVSREKKERFSLILESASTNQTSMYLCASSFSWGRETQYFGPGTRLLVL.